This TCR beta chain was sequenced during a study of technical replicates of blood from several donors. The CDR3 runs to 14 residues. With 4 bases clipped from V and 3 bases from J, the junction kept 3 bases outside the gene matches. CDR1 and CDR2 (germline): SGHTA, FQGTGA. Produced via immunoSEQ multiplex PCR; TCRdb's table is partial and in-frame only. The data hold 91,000 or so clones, with about 95% observed a single time. The V and J genes are TRBV7-3 and TRBJ2-1, with TRBD1 identical over 7 bases. This receptor was taken from a human donor in good health. The sample was T cells isolated from PBMCs. The CDR3 DNA reads as TGTGCCAGCAGCTCCACAGGGGACTACAATGAGCAGTTCTTC. Amino acids: CASSSTGDYNEQFF.